Listed below are T cell receptor beta chains from one sample, sequenced in a study of shared clonotypes between healthy human individuals. Using immunoSEQ multiplex PCR, the repertoire was profiled, and TCRdb retains in-frame clones only, with some absent. Of 2,100,000 or so clones in the sample, approximately 96% were seen once. The sample consisted of naive CD4+ T cells sorted from blood. The receptor set was obtained from a man aged 18 to 29 in good health. Each CDR3 is given with its conserved first and last residue. D genes are given only for firm matches. Clone size is stated in some rows and not others, as once, few, many or a class when expanded.

j_gene,v_gene,d_gene,abundance,CDR3nt,CDR3aa
TRBJ1-1,TRBV2,.,.,TGTGCCAGCAGAGATTTTAAAAACACTGAAGCTTTCTTT,CASRDFKNTEAFF
TRBJ2-5,TRBV30,TRBD2,few,TGTGCCTGGAGCGGGACTAGCGGGGCCGGGACCCAGTACTTC,CAWSGTSGAGTQYF
TRBJ2-4,TRBV5-1,TRBD1,.,TGCGCCAGCAGCTTGGTGGACAGGGCCAAAAACATTCAGTACTTC,CASSLVDRAKNIQYF
TRBJ2-7,TRBV27,TRBD1,.,TGTGCCAGCAACTCGGGACAGGCCAACTCCTACGAGCAGTACTTC,CASNSGQANSYEQYF
TRBJ2-1,TRBV28,TRBD2,once,TGTGCCAGCAGTAGGACTAGTGTCTACAATGAGCAGTTCTTC,CASSRTSVYNEQFF
TRBJ2-5,TRBV5-1,TRBD1,.,TGCGCCAGCAGCTTGTCTACAGGGGTGGGGGAGACCCAGTACTTC,CASSLSTGVGETQYF
TRBJ2-5,TRBV5-1,TRBD2,.,TGCGCCAGCAGCTTGGGAGAGCGGGGAGAGACCCAGTACTTC,CASSLGERGETQYF
TRBJ1-6,TRBV7-2,.,.,TGTGCCAGCAGCTCCGCGGGACAACTCTCACCCCTCCACTTT,CASSSAGQLSPLHF
TRBJ1-2,TRBV11-2,.,.,TGTGCCAGCAACTTACAGGCGGGCTATGGCTACACCTTC,CASNLQAGYGYTF
TRBJ1-1,TRBV28,.,.,TGTGCCAGCAGGGGCCCTTTTAACACTGAAGCTTTCTTT,CASRGPFNTEAFF
TRBJ2-3,TRBV28,.,.,TGTGCCAGCAGTTTTATGGACTATTCTAGCACAGATACGCAGTATTTT,CASSFMDYSSTDTQYF
TRBJ2-3,TRBV4-3,.,.,TGCGCCAGCAGCCAAGAAGGGGGGGCAGGCGGGTTGGCGGACACGCAGTATTTT,CASSQEGGAGGLADTQYF
TRBJ1-4,TRBV7-9,.,.,TGTGCCAGCAGCTCCCGGCCGACCGCAACTAATGAAAAACTGTTTTTT,CASSSRPTATNEKLFF
TRBJ1-4,TRBV30,.,.,TGTGCCTGCCCAGGAGCAACTAATGAAAAACTGTTTTTT,CACPGATNEKLFF
TRBJ2-1,TRBV29-1,.,.,TGCAGCGTTTACCGCGCCATAATAAAAGGCAATGAGCAGTTCTTC,CSVYRAIIKGNEQFF
TRBJ2-3,TRBV7-9,.,.,TGTGCCAGCAGCTTTTATGTCACAGGGCGCACAGATACGCAGTATTTT,CASSFYVTGRTDTQYF
TRBJ1-5,TRBV28,.,.,TGTGCCAGCAGGCATTCCCCGGACAGCAATCAGCCCCAGCATTTT,CASRHSPDSNQPQHF
TRBJ1-2,TRBV28,.,.,TGTGCCAGCAGTTTAGACCCCTCGCCGGCTAACTATGGCTACACCTTC,CASSLDPSPANYGYTF
TRBJ2-7,TRBV10-1,.,.,TGCGCCAGCAGTCCGATACCCGGCCTAGCGAACTCCTACGAGCAGTACTTC,CASSPIPGLANSYEQYF
TRBJ2-7,TRBV30,.,.,TGTGCCTCGACGAATCCCAATTCGGACGAGCAGTACTTC,CASTNPNSDEQYF
TRBJ1-6,TRBV30,TRBD1,.,TGTGCCTGGAGTGTACGGGGACAGGGCCAATCACCCCTCCACTTT,CAWSVRGQGQSPLHF
TRBJ1-1,TRBV27,.,.,TGTGCCAGCAGTTTATCGGGGCAGGCGACCGCTTTCTTT,CASSLSGQATAFF
TRBJ2-3,TRBV28,.,.,TGTGCCACCCGACTAGGAAACACAGATACGCAGTATTTT,CATRLGNTDTQYF
TRBJ2-3,TRBV9,TRBD2,.,TGTGCCAGCAGCGGAGGAAGCGGGGCAATTTCTAGCACAGATACGCAGTATTTT,CASSGGSGAISSTDTQYF
TRBJ2-7,TRBV18,.,once,TGTGCCAGCTCACCATACGGAGAAACCTACGAGCAGTACTTC,CASSPYGETYEQYF
TRBJ2-4,TRBV6-5,.,.,TGTGCCAGCAGGGAGGGAACAGGGAACATTCAGTACTTC,CASREGTGNIQYF
TRBJ2-7,TRBV10-3,TRBD1,.,TGTGCCTCCAAGAGGGGACAGGGTATTCAAGAGCAGTACTTC,CASKRGQGIQEQYF
TRBJ1-3,TRBV19,.,.,TGTGCCAGTAGTCCGGGTTCTGCTGGAAACACCATATATTTT,CASSPGSAGNTIYF
TRBJ2-5,TRBV25-1,.,.,TGTGCCAGCAGTGAATACGGGGAAGTAGGTCAAGAGACCCAGTACTTC,CASSEYGEVGQETQYF
TRBJ1-6,TRBV5-4,.,.,TGTGCCAGCAGCTTAAAAGGAGTCAATTCACCCCTCCACTTT,CASSLKGVNSPLHF
TRBJ1-2,TRBV7-8,TRBD1,.,TGTGCCAGCAGCCCGGGACAGGGGACTTGGTATGGCTACACCTTC,CASSPGQGTWYGYTF
TRBJ1-5,TRBV6-1,TRBD1,.,TGTGCCAGCAGTGCCGCGACAGGGGTCAATCAGCCCCAGCATTTT,CASSAATGVNQPQHF
TRBJ2-3,TRBV27,.,many,TGTGCCAGCAGTTTAGAGACTAGAGGGGATACGCAGTATTTT,CASSLETRGDTQYF